This record covers a single T cell receptor beta chain. Its specificity is not known. The CDR3 spans 13 residues. The V gene's germline CDR1 is SGHAT and CDR2 FQNNGV. Trimming pared 1 base from V and 4 bases from J, leaving 7 bases between. MiXCR was run by TCRdb on the reads, yielding one entry per CDR3 protein. Of around 710,000 distinct CDR3 sequences in the sample, 25% to 30% were seen once. These data belong to a study of T cell repertoires in cytomegalovirus infection. At the level of the study: HLA-B-restricted CMV epitopes that are well studied, plus recently identified HLA-C-restricted ones, were used by the study. Study observations and caveats: Individuals carrying CMV plus the relevant HLA were identified by cumulative frequency of public TCR beta families. The ex vivo response was dominated by HLA-C-restricted CMV-specific TCR beta clonotypes.

The sequencing here drew on cultured CD8+ T cells from PBMCs, taken from culture after CMV antigen stimulation. The source is a human donor in good health (CMV status not recorded). Some clones in this sample may be carry-over from other donors' samples. The chain recombines TRBV11-2 with TRBJ1-1; no clear D gene. The CDR3 coding sequence is TGTGCCAGCAGCTTAGGACTGAGCACTGAAGCTTTCTTT. It translates to CASSLGLSTEAFF.